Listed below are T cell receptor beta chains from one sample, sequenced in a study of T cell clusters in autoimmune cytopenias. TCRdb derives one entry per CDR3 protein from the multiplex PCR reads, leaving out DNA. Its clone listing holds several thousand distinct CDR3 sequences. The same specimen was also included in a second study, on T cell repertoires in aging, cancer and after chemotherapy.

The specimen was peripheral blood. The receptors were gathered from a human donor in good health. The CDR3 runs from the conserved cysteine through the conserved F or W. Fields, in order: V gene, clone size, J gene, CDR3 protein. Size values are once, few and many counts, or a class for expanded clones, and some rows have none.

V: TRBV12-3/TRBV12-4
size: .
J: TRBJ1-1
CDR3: CASSLVRPQRNTEAFF

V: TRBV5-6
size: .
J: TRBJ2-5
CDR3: CASSQQGARRETQYF

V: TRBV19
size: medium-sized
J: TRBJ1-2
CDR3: CASSQDPLGQGDGYTF

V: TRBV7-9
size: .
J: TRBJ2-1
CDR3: CASSVLAGSYNEQFF

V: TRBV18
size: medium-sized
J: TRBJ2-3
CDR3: CASSRGTSGGDTQYF

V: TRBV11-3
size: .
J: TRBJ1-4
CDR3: CASSLPPGQGAGGGEKLFF

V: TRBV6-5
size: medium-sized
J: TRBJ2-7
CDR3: CASKDRDHEQYF

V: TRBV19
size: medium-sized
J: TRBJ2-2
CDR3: CASQGQVGELFF

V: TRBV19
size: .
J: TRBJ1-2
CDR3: CASSTRGGGYTF

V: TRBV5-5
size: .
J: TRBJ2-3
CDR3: CASTRGLFKNPITDTQYF

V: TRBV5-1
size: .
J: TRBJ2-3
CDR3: CASSLAGGGGHTDTQYF

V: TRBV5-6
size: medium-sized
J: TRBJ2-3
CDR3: CASSFLGGGTDTQYF

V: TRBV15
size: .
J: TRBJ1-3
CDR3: CATSSRGASGNTIYF

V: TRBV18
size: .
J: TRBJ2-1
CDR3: CASSPAQGANNEQFF

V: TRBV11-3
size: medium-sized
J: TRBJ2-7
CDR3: CASKESGGSSYEQYF

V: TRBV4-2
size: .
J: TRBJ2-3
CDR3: CASSQDEQPRYF

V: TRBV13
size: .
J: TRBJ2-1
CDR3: CASSLRGVLTNNEQFF

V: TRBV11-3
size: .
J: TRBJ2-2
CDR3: CASSPWEGQLFF

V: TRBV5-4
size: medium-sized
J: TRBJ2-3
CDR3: CASSFKTSGESTDTQYF

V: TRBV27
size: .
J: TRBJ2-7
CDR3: CASSLFSTSWTGGGEQYF

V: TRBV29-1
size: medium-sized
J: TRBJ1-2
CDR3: CSVEDRHLGRNYGYTF

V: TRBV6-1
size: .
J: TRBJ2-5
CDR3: CASSPMAGGWEQYF

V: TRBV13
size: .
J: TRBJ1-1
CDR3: CASSLDSYTEAFF

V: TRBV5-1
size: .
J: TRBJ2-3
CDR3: CASSLRPGPESTDTQYF

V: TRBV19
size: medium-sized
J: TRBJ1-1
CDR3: CASSAGSPGTEAFF

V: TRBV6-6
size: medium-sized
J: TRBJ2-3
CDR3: CASSPEGDTQYF

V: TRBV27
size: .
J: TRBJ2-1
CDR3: CASSLNRNNEQFF

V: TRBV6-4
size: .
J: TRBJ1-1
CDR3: CASSDGLNTEAFF

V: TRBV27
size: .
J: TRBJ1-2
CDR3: CASSLGRPGRGYGYTF

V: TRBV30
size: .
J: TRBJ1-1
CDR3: CAWSVAGRGTEAFF

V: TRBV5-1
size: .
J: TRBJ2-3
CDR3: CASSLAGGSWDTQYF

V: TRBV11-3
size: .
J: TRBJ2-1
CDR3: CASSTSYNEQFF

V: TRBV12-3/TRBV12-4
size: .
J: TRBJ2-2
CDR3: CASSPLWTSGGSGELFF